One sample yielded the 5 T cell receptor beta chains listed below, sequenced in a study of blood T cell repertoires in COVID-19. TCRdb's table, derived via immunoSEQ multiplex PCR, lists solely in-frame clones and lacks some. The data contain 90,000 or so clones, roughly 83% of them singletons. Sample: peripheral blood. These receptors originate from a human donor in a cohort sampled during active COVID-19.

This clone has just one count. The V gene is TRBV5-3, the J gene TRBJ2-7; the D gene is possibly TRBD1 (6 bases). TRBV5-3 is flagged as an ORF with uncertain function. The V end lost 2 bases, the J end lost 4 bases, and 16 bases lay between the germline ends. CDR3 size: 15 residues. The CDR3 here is CARSFGGTGLYEQYF. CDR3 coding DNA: TGTGCCAGAAGCTTTGGGGGTACAGGGTTATACGAGCAGTACTTC.

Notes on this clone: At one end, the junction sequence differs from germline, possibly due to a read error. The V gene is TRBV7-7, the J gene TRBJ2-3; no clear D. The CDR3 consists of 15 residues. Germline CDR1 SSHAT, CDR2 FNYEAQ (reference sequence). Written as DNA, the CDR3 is TGTGCTAGCAGCCCCCTCGGCGGAGACACAGATACGCAGTATTTT. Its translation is CASSPLGGDTDTQYF.

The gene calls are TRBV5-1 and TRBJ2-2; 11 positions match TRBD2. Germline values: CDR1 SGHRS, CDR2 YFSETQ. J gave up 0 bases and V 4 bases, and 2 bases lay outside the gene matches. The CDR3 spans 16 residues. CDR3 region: CASSPGLAANTGELFF. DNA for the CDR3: TGCGCCAGCAGCCCGGGACTAGCGGCGAACACCGGGGAGCTGTTTTTT.

The CDR3 DNA is TGTGCCAGCGTAGGGACTCCCGACCAAGGTGAAAAACTGTTTTTT. Its protein product is CASVGTPDQGEKLFF. The rearrangement links TRBV28 to TRBJ1-4, with a tentative D call TRBD1 (5 bases). This CDR3 spans 15 amino acids. CDR1 is MDHEN, CDR2 SYDVKM, per germline. The germline V and J ends were trimmed by 8 bases and 7 bases, with 20 bases remaining between them.

CDR3 sequence (DNA): TGTGCCAGCAGCGCCCACGGGGAGTCCACAGATACGCAGTATTTT. This sequence encodes CASSAHGESTDTQYF. This chain joins TRBV9 and TRBJ2-3; maybe TRBD2 (5 bases). The CDR3 loop spans 15 amino acids. Trimming took off 3 bases at V and 2 bases at J, with 13 bases between the two ends. Germline lookup yields CDR1 SGDLS and CDR2 YYNGEE.